This T cell receptor (beta chain) was sequenced in a study of blood T cells in healthy people across ages. Study findings and constraints: PBMCs went unsorted, and a conclusive naive versus antigen-experienced comparison was therefore prevented.

Only a few counts were recorded for this clonotype. The target antigen is unknown. V gave up 4 bases and J gave up 0 bases, with 6 bases separating them. Germline assignment: CDR1 DFQATT and CDR2 SNEGSKA (reference sequence). The CDR3 is made up of 12 amino acids. A second roughly 6 to 11 cycle PCR used barcoded and J-beta primers. TCRdb re-called the 5' RACE reads through MiXCR, storing one row per CDR3 protein. The table lists fewer than 900,000 distinct CDR3 sequences, about half of them singletons. The rearrangement joins TRBV20-1 to TRBJ2-5; unclear D gene. Sequencing input: blood. The receptor was derived from a woman aged 60-70 years in good health. The CDR3: CSAKTDQETQYF. CDR3 coding DNA: TGCAGTGCTAAGACGGACCAAGAGACCCAGTACTTC.